The rows below give T cell receptor beta chains drawn from one sample of a study of CD8 T cells in Susac syndrome. TCRdb redid the calling of the immunoSEQ multiplex PCR reads with MiXCR, one entry per CDR3 protein. The repertoire holds around 46,000 distinct CDR3 sequences, with 80% to 95% as singletons. Sequenced input: CD8+ T cells from PBMCs. Receptors were obtained from a human donor in good health. CDR3s include the opening cysteine and the closing phenylalanine or tryptophan. The D gene is left open where the match is weak. The listing skips clone size in some rows; elsewhere it reads once, few, many or a size class.

J: TRBJ2-1
size: NA
D: TRBD2
V: TRBV5-1
CDR3: CASSLGLAGGNHNEQFF
DNA: TGCGCCAGCAGCTTGGGGCTAGCGGGGGGGAACCACAATGAGCAGTTCTTC

J: TRBJ2-5
size: once
D: NA
V: TRBV7-9
CDR3: CASSSDQQTQYF
DNA: TGTGCCAGCAGCTCGGACCAGCAGACCCAGTACTTC

J: TRBJ2-6
size: NA
D: NA
V: TRBV29-1
CDR3: CSVREWLGANVLTF
DNA: TGCAGCGTCCGCGAGTGGCTCGGGGCCAACGTCCTGACTTTC

J: TRBJ2-1
size: NA
D: TRBD2
V: TRBV30
CDR3: CAWNKGLAGVSSYNEQFF
DNA: TGTGCCTGGAATAAGGGACTAGCGGGGGTGAGCTCCTACAATGAGCAGTTCTTC

J: TRBJ1-6
size: NA
D: TRBD1
V: TRBV4-1
CDR3: CASSPTGGGSNSPLHF
DNA: TGCGCCAGCAGCCCCACCGGAGGGGGCAGTAATTCACCCCTCCACTTT

J: TRBJ2-1
size: few
D: TRBD2
V: TRBV6-1
CDR3: CASSVGTSANEQFF
DNA: TGTGCCAGCAGCGTGGGGACTAGCGCCAATGAGCAGTTCTTC

J: TRBJ2-3
size: NA
D: NA
V: TRBV6-2/TRBV6-3
CDR3: CASSYNPYADTDTQYF
DNA: TGTGCCAGCAGTTACAATCCCTATGCGGACACAGATACGCAGTATTTT

J: TRBJ2-5
size: few
D: NA
V: TRBV3-1
CDR3: CASSQETQYF
DNA: TGTGCCAGCAGTCAAGAGACCCAGTACTTC

J: TRBJ2-7
size: NA
D: NA
V: TRBV5-5
CDR3: CASSYTTEQYF
DNA: TGTGCCAGCAGTTACACTACCGAGCAGTACTTC

J: TRBJ2-7
size: NA
D: TRBD2
V: TRBV20-1
CDR3: CSSVGGTSGIYEQYF
DNA: TGCAGTTCAGTGGGGGGGACTAGCGGGATCTACGAGCAGTACTTC

J: TRBJ2-7
size: NA
D: TRBD2
V: TRBV4-1
CDR3: CASSQDTSGSRYEQYF
DNA: TGCGCCAGCAGCCAAGATACTAGCGGGAGTAGGTACGAGCAGTACTTC

J: TRBJ2-1
size: NA
D: TRBD2
V: TRBV15
CDR3: CATSRTTSGRQKGGDEQFF
DNA: TGTGCCACCAGCAGAACCACTAGCGGGAGACAAAAGGGGGGCGATGAGCAGTTCTTC

J: TRBJ2-7
size: NA
D: NA
V: TRBV7-6
CDR3: CASSSSGAYEQYF
DNA: TGTGCCAGCAGCTCTAGTGGGGCCTACGAGCAGTACTTC

J: TRBJ1-1
size: NA
D: NA
V: TRBV7-8
CDR3: CASSLGGRLNTEAFF
DNA: TGTGCCAGCAGCTTAGGGGGACGACTGAACACTGAAGCTTTCTTT

J: TRBJ2-7
size: NA
D: TRBD1
V: TRBV2
CDR3: CASSVPQTGTVGTYEQYF
DNA: TGTGCCAGCAGTGTACCGCAAACCGGGACAGTTGGGACCTACGAGCAGTACTTC

J: TRBJ2-7
size: NA
D: NA
V: TRBV2
CDR3: CASSVTASGYEQYF
DNA: TGTGCCAGCAGTGTCACGGCCTCAGGGTACGAGCAGTACTTC

J: TRBJ2-1
size: NA
D: NA
V: TRBV20-1
CDR3: CSARDRSDVEQFF
DNA: TGCAGTGCTAGAGATCGCTCTGATGTTGAGCAGTTCTTC

J: TRBJ2-7
size: NA
D: NA
V: TRBV5-1
CDR3: CASSDTRAGYEQYF
DNA: TGCGCCAGCAGCGACACCCGCGCGGGCTACGAGCAGTACTTC

J: TRBJ2-7
size: NA
D: NA
V: TRBV5-1
CDR3: CASSLGYNEQYF
DNA: TGCGCCAGCAGCTTGGGCTATAACGAGCAGTACTTC

J: TRBJ2-2
size: NA
D: NA
V: TRBV6-5
CDR3: CASSYDESGGTGELFF
DNA: TGTGCCAGCAGTTATGACGAGTCAGGCGGGACCGGGGAGCTGTTTTTT